The 26 T cell receptor beta chains below come from one sample, sequenced in a study of cytomegalovirus exposure and HLA in healthy donors. With 60 Vbeta and 13 Jbeta primers, the PCR was carried out. Assay used: immunoSEQ multiplex PCR; TCRdb lists only in-frame clones, some missing. The sample shows around 220,000 clones, about 77% of them seen only once. Sequenced: PBMCs. Receptors were obtained from a woman aged 30 to 39 in good health and CMV-seronegative.

J is TRBJ1-2 and V is TRBV5-4; unclear D gene. CDR3 length: 14 residues. Deletions cut 0 bases from V and 4 bases from J, with 10 bases between. CDR1 SGHNT and CDR2 YYREEE come from the germline V gene (reference sequence). CDR3 coding DNA: TGTGCCAGCAGCTTGGAACGGGGTACCTATGGCTACACCTTC. Translated, it gives CASSLERGTYGYTF.

This clone was found a few times. The chain links TRBV30 to TRBJ2-5; 10 bases map to TRBD1. TRBJ2-7 explains the end of the DNA better; the J call may be wrong. CDR1 is GTSNPN, CDR2 SVGIG, per germline (reference sequence). The CDR3 has 14 amino acids. CDR3 DNA sequence: TGTGCCTGGACGCGGCGGACAGGGGGCTACGAGCAGTACTTC. This gives the protein CAWTRRTGGYEQYF.

J is TRBJ2-7 and V is TRBV19, with 10 bases lining up with TRBD1. Trimming removed 1 base from V and 3 bases from J; junction bases left unmatched: 3. The germline gives CDR1 LNHDA, CDR2 SQIVND (reference sequence). The CDR3 length is 15 residues. This CDR3 is CASSIAGTGDYEQYF. The CDR3 DNA follows: TGTGCCAGTAGTATAGCGGGGACAGGGGACTACGAGCAGTACTTC.

This chain joins TRBV7-9 and TRBJ2-3, with a tentative D call TRBD1 (5 bases). V was cut by 3 bases and J by 2 bases, with 9 bases left in between. The CDR3 runs 14 residues. CDR1 SEHNR and CDR2 FQNEAQ come from the germline V gene (reference sequence). CDR3 bases: TGTGCCAGCAGCTTCGACAGAGTCACAGATACGCAGTATTTT. Translating it yields CASSFDRVTDTQYF.

This clone was observed a handful of times. This chain connects TRBV5-1 to TRBJ2-5; D possibly corresponds to TRBD2 (6 bases). V shed 4 bases and J shed 2 bases, with 15 bases lying between them. Germline-derived CDR1 and CDR2 are SGHRS and YFSETQ. There are 15 residues in the CDR3. The CDR3 sequence: CASSPRERQQETQYF. CDR3 sequence (DNA): TGCGCCAGCAGCCCCCGGGAGAGGCAGCAAGAGACCCAGTACTTC. The full variable domain, rest sourced from reference TRBV5-1 and TRBJ2-5, is KAGVTQTPRYLIKTRGQQVTLSCSPISGHRSVSWYQQTPGQGLQFLFEYFSETQRNKGNFPGRFSGRQFSNSRSEMNVSTLELGDSALYLCASSPRERQQETQYFGPGTRLLVL.

V and J are TRBV6-6 and TRBJ2-7, with 9 bases fitting TRBD1. Losses at the gene ends were 6 bases for V and 6 bases for J; bases not matched to a gene: 9. The CDR3 consists of 14 residues. Germline V gene sequence: CDR1 MNHNY, CDR2 SVGAGI (reference sequence). The CDR3 DNA is TGTGCCAGCAGGAGGGACAGGGCAATTTTCGAGCAGTACTTC. This translates into CASRRDRAIFEQYF.

V usage is TRBV10-3 and J usage is TRBJ2-2; 7 bases are shared with TRBD1. Germline CDR1 reads ENHRY; CDR2 reads SYGVKD. The CDR3 totals 13 residues. V was clipped by 10 bases and J by 3 bases; unmatched bases: 5. In nucleotides, the CDR3 is TGTGCCACCGGCGACAGGGACACCGGGGAGCTGTTTTTT. The encoded protein is CATGDRDTGELFF.

The chain carries TRBV6-1 and TRBJ1-2, with 10 bases identical to TRBD1. J was trimmed by 7 bases and V by 6 bases; bases with no gene match: 8. Germline lookup yields CDR1 MNHNS and CDR2 SASEGT. The CDR3 runs 14 residues. CDR3 sequence: CASSPGQGIRGYTF. The DNA of the CDR3 is TGTGCCAGCAGCCCGGGACAGGGGATACGTGGCTACACCTTC.

The chain has TRBV6-6 and TRBJ2-7; 7 bases fit TRBD1. The CDR3 is 15 amino acids. Trimming took 5 bases from V and 4 from J; bases not matched to a gene: 11. Germline V gives CDR1 MNHNY, CDR2 SVGAGI (reference sequence). This chain's CDR3 is CASSKAGTVTYEQYF. The DNA of the CDR3 is TGTGCCAGCAGTAAGGCCGGGACAGTTACTTACGAGCAGTACTTC.

There are a few counts of this clone. In DNA, the CDR3 is TGTGCCAGCAGCTTACAGGGGTTATGGCAGTTCTTC. Its protein is CASSLQGLWQFF. This rearrangement joins TRBV5-4 to TRBJ2-1; 7 positions agree with TRBD1. V lost 2 bases to trimming and J lost 12 bases; unmatched junction nucleotides: 5. This CDR3 has 12 residues. From germline, CDR1 is SGHNT and CDR2 YYREEE (reference sequence).

The chain links TRBV2 to TRBJ2-5; perhaps TRBD1 as D (6 bases). The CDR3 has 14 amino acids. Germline values: CDR1 SNHLY, CDR2 FYNNEI. V lost 2 bases, J lost 2 bases, and 9 bases lay in between. The CDR3, as DNA: TGTGCCAGCAGTGAATCCCAGGGGCAAGAGACCCAGTACTTC. Translating gives CASSESQGQETQYF.

J is TRBJ2-3 and V is TRBV30, with 11 nucleotides matching TRBD2. Germline V CDR1 and CDR2: GTSNPN, SVGIG (reference sequence). The CDR3 loop spans 15 amino acids. V lost 5 bases and J lost 5; bases outside the gene matches: 9. The CDR3 reads CAWAGLAGGVDTQYF. In nucleotides, the CDR3 is TGTGCCTGGGCCGGGCTAGCGGGAGGAGTAGATACGCAGTATTTT. Variable domain in full (rest from reference TRBV30 and TRBJ2-3): SQTIHQWPATLVQPVGSPLSLECTVEGTSNPNLYWYRQAAGRGLQLLFYSVGIGQISSEVPQNLSASRPQDRQFILSSKKLLLSDSGFYLCAWAGLAGGVDTQYFGPGTRLTVL.

This clone was seen just once. The chain carries TRBV4-1 and TRBJ2-3; D is undetermined. The CDR3 is 18 amino acids. Germline V gene sequence: CDR1 MGHRA, CDR2 YSYEKL. Deletions cut 4 bases from V and 3 bases from J, with 23 bases between. CDR3: CASSLSSFVGSFTDTQYF. The CDR3 coding sequence is TGCGCCAGCAGCCTATCCTCGTTCGTGGGTAGCTTTACAGATACGCAGTATTTT.

A remark on this clone: One end of the junction does not line up with germline, which may come from a read error. CDR3 sequence reads: CSSSLNPLLLGEGEETQYF. The CDR3 region has the DNA TGTTCCAGCAGCTTAAACCCCCTCCTTTTGGGGGAGGGCGAAGAGACCCAGTACTTC. The chain combines TRBV7-3 with TRBJ2-5; 7 bases map to TRBD2. The CDR3 totals 19 residues. Germline V CDR1 and CDR2: SGHTA, FQGTGA.

This clone showed up just a few times. The chain employs TRBV5-1 and TRBJ2-3, with a possible D match to TRBD2 (6 bases). The V gene lost 4 bases and the J gene lost 7 bases, with 13 bases spanning the gap. CDR1 and CDR2 (germline): SGHRS, YFSETQ. The CDR3 is 13 residues long. This CDR3 is CASSPPGEHTQYF. The CDR3 DNA reads as TGCGCCAGCAGCCCCCCGGGGGAACATACGCAGTATTTT.

About this clone itself: An end of the junction does not agree with germline; a read error may underlie this. This sequence joins TRBV7-9 and TRBJ1-2; 7 bases map to TRBD1. This CDR3 spans 16 amino acids. Germline V lookup: CDR1 SEHNR, CDR2 FQNEAQ (reference sequence). For the CDR3, the DNA is TGTTCCAGCAGCTTAGCGGAGGGGGCGACCCGTTATGGCTACACCTTC. Protein: CSSSLAEGATRYGYTF.

The J gene is TRBJ2-3, the V gene TRBV30, with D unresolved. V lost 1 base, J lost 0 bases, and 8 bases lay in between. CDR3 size: 14 residues. CDR1 is GTSNPN and CDR2 is SVGIG in the germline V gene (reference sequence). CDR3 in DNA: TGTGCCTGGAGTGGAGGCCTTAGCACAGATACGCAGTATTTT. Amino acid sequence: CAWSGGLSTDTQYF. The full variable domain, completed using reference TRBV30 and TRBJ2-3, is SQTIHQWPATLVQPVGSPLSLECTVEGTSNPNLYWYRQAAGRGLQLLFYSVGIGQISSEVPQNLSASRPQDRQFILSSKKLLLSDSGFYLCAWSGGLSTDTQYFGPGTRLTVL.

V is TRBV5-5 and J is TRBJ1-1; 7 bases align to TRBD1. The length of the CDR3 is 17 residues. J gave up 0 bases and V 1 base, and 9 bases lay outside the gene matches. Germline V gene data show CDR1 as SGHKS and CDR2 as YYEKEE (reference sequence). The CDR3 is CASSLPQGTALNTEAFF. Here the CDR3 DNA reads TGTGCCAGCAGCTTGCCCCAAGGGACAGCCTTGAACACTGAAGCTTTCTTT.

The rearrangement joins TRBV13 to TRBJ1-2; possible D gene TRBD1, 6 bases. With 1 base removed from V and 4 bases from J, the gap between germline ends came to 13 bases. The CDR3 length is 15 residues. Germline V gene data show CDR1 as PRHDT and CDR2 as FYEKMQ (reference sequence). The CDR3 nucleotides are TGTGCCAGCAGCTTAGTGGGGGGGGGCAGCTATGGCTACACCTTC. Translated, it gives CASSLVGGGSYGYTF.

The table lists this clone with a few counts. The chain couples TRBV4-1 to TRBJ1-1; D may be TRBD1 (6 bases). CDR3 length equals 17 residues. Trimming took 1 base from V and 3 from J, leaving 18 bases between them. Germline CDR1 MGHRA, CDR2 YSYEKL. Here the CDR3 reads CASSQGDKKSRYTEAFF. CDR3 nucleotide sequence: TGCGCCAGCAGCCAAGGGGACAAGAAGAGTCGCTACACTGAAGCTTTCTTT.

This chain uses TRBV6-6 with TRBJ2-4, with D unclear. The germline V and J ends were trimmed by 10 bases and 0 bases, with 7 bases remaining between them. The CDR3 covers 12 residues. In germline, CDR1 is MNHNY, CDR2 SVGAGI (reference sequence). CDR3 nucleotides: TGTGCCACCTCCGTAGCCAAAAACATTCAGTACTTC. Translating it yields CATSVAKNIQYF.

This chain connects TRBV6-1 to TRBJ2-1; 11 nucleotides line up with TRBD2. Germline V gene data show CDR1 as MNHNS and CDR2 as SASEGT. This CDR3 is 18 amino acids long. J gave up 4 bases and V 3 bases, and 11 bases lay outside the gene matches. This CDR3 is CASSDTVAGGLLYNEQFF. The CDR3 DNA reads as TGTGCCAGCAGTGATACTGTAGCGGGGGGGCTCTTATACAATGAGCAGTTCTTC.

This clone has a handful of counts. CDR3 coding DNA: TGTGCTAGTGGTTTCTACACCGAGGGACAGGGGATGGCAGATACGCAGTATTTT. Translated: CASGFYTEGQGMADTQYF. This chain uses TRBV12-5 with TRBJ2-3; TRBD1 matches at 10 bases. V shed 3 bases, J shed 4 bases, and the junction held 13 bases outside the gene matches. From germline, CDR1 is LGHNT and CDR2 FRNRAP. The CDR3 extends over 18 amino acids.

The chain has TRBV10-3 and TRBJ2-3; D might be TRBD2 (5 bases). The CDR3 has 14 residues. The V gene lost 6 bases and the J gene lost 4 bases, with 14 bases spanning the gap. The germline gives CDR1 ENHRY, CDR2 SYGVKD. The CDR3 coding sequence is TGTGCCATCAGGGACCTGGCGGGCGCAGATACGCAGTATTTT. Translated, it gives CAIRDLAGADTQYF.

The CDR3 DNA follows: TGTGCCAGCAGCCATAGGGGCACTGAAGCTTTCTTT. This sequence encodes CASSHRGTEAFF. The rearrangement links TRBV6-1 to TRBJ1-1; D perhaps matches TRBD1 (5 bases). The V end lost 6 bases, the J end lost 4 bases, and 9 bases lay between the germline ends. This CDR3 comprises 12 residues. Germline values: CDR1 MNHNS, CDR2 SASEGT.

The chain carries TRBV5-4 and TRBJ1-2, with 10 bases matching TRBD1. The trim removed 0 bases at V and 5 bases at J, leaving 10 bases unmatched. Germline CDR1 SGHNT, CDR2 YYREEE (reference sequence). The CDR3 extends over 17 amino acids. The CDR3 is CASSLAPTGGELYGYTF. The CDR3 DNA reads as TGTGCCAGCAGCTTGGCCCCGACAGGGGGCGAATTGTATGGCTACACCTTC.